This TCR beta chain is from a study of OX40 agonist ivuxolimab in advanced cancers. Excluded were patients having autoimmune disease history or systemic immunosuppression. Findings and limits, study-wide: Compared with CD4+, CD8+ T cells on average had more expanded clones.

Regarding this clone: The antigen remains unidentified.

The V gene's germline CDR1 is SGHAT and CDR2 FQNNGV. The CDR3 is made up of 16 amino acids. The V gene lost 1 base and the J gene lost 1 base, with 11 bases spanning the gap. Data came from immunoSEQ multiplex PCR; TCRdb stores just in-frame clones and leaves some out. The sample consists of tens of thousands of clones, about 88% of them appearing once. The chain couples TRBV11-2 to TRBJ2-1; tentative D call: TRBD2 (6 bases). The TCR was taken from an adult with an advanced solid tumor such as melanoma, head and neck, liver or kidney cancer. The sequencing here drew on CD4+ or CD8+ T cells sorted from blood, taken in a trial of the OX40 agonist ivuxolimab. The CDR3 sequence is CASSLAGLRSYNEQFF. The CDR3 nucleotides are TGTGCCAGCAGCTTAGCGGGACTGCGGTCCTACAATGAGCAGTTCTTC.